This TCR beta chain came from a study of cytomegalovirus exposure and HLA in healthy donors. Primers included in the PCR were 60 Vbeta and 13 Jbeta primers. Sequencing used immunoSEQ multiplex PCR; TCRdb keeps in-frame clones, though not all of them. The top ten clones hold approximately 3% of a sample with 87,000 or so clones, around 64% of them seen once. The germline V gene has CDR1 MRHNA and CDR2 SNTAGT. Between the trimmed V and J ends, which lost 6 bases and 9 bases, there was a span of 18 bases. CDR3 length: 15 amino acids. With respect to this clone: The antigen is undetermined.

Study-level points and caveats: Some highly shared sequence variants likely arose as a pipeline artifact. Reported performance of the classifier showed diagnosis of cytomegalovirus status with high specificity and sensitivity. A later analysis showed TCR association rates differing by HLA locus, peaking at DRB1 and lowest at HLA-C. Available immune exposure information covered CMV serostatus only.

The sequence came from a man aged 55 to 69 in good health and CMV-seronegative. The sequenced material came from PBMCs. This chain joins TRBV6-4 and TRBJ1-6; maybe TRBD1 (6 bases). The CDR3 protein is CASRLSGAVGSPLHF. Here the CDR3 DNA reads TGTGCCAGCAGATTATCAGGGGCAGTAGGTTCACCCCTCCACTTT.